Listed below are T cell receptor beta chains from one sample, sequenced in a study of blood T cell repertoires in COVID-19. Assay: immunoSEQ multiplex PCR; the TCRdb copy retains only in-frame clones and omits some. Among tens of thousands of clones listed, around 87% were seen once. Sequenced: peripheral blood. These receptors were collected from a human donor with acute or convalescent COVID-19. The donor label of this sample is uncertain. Each CDR3 is given without its conserved first and last residue. A D gene is named only where the DNA matches it firmly.

v_call: TRBV7-8
j_call: TRBJ2-1
d_call: TRBD2
cdr3_aa: ASRRNLAGGSEQF

v_call: TRBV29-1
j_call: TRBJ2-3
d_call: TRBD1
cdr3_aa: SVGTVTDTQY

v_call: TRBV14
j_call: TRBJ2-5
d_call: TRBD2
cdr3_aa: ASSQAGGGPQETQY

v_call: TRBV10-2
j_call: TRBJ1-5
d_call: TRBD1
cdr3_aa: ASQSETGHQPQH

v_call: TRBV24-1
j_call: TRBJ2-1
d_call: TRBD1
cdr3_aa: ATSDLSGTGSGEQF

v_call: TRBV9
j_call: TRBJ2-4
d_call: TRBD2
cdr3_aa: ASSVLGSGDAIQY

v_call: TRBV7-2
j_call: TRBJ2-3
d_call: -
cdr3_aa: ASSLGATSITDTQY

v_call: TRBV28
j_call: TRBJ1-1
d_call: -
cdr3_aa: ASSFRVREAF

v_call: TRBV6-5
j_call: TRBJ2-7
d_call: -
cdr3_aa: ASVPVDYYEQY

v_call: TRBV5-5
j_call: TRBJ1-5
d_call: -
cdr3_aa: ASSLGRVGVDQPQH

v_call: TRBV7-2
j_call: TRBJ2-3
d_call: -
cdr3_aa: ASSPGLTYTDTQY

v_call: TRBV21-1
j_call: TRBJ1-3
d_call: -
cdr3_aa: ASSKAGAPGNTIY

v_call: TRBV19
j_call: TRBJ1-4
d_call: TRBD1
cdr3_aa: ASSSLPSDRGGEKLF

v_call: TRBV19
j_call: TRBJ1-1
d_call: TRBD1
cdr3_aa: ASKWTGMAEAF

v_call: TRBV15
j_call: TRBJ2-5
d_call: TRBD1
cdr3_aa: ATSRAPDRGLFETQY

v_call: TRBV6-2/TRBV6-3
j_call: TRBJ1-6
d_call: -
cdr3_aa: ASSPREGTGPYNSPLH

v_call: TRBV4-1
j_call: TRBJ2-7
d_call: TRBD1
cdr3_aa: ASSQGQGGEQY

v_call: TRBV29-1
j_call: TRBJ2-3
d_call: -
cdr3_aa: SVGLNTDTQY

v_call: TRBV7-9
j_call: TRBJ2-7
d_call: -
cdr3_aa: ASSPRQSSYEQY

v_call: TRBV5-1
j_call: TRBJ1-4
d_call: -
cdr3_aa: ASSDSTNEKLF

v_call: TRBV6-5
j_call: TRBJ2-5
d_call: TRBD2
cdr3_aa: ASSSPRTSGGETQY

v_call: TRBV6-2/TRBV6-3
j_call: TRBJ2-5
d_call: TRBD2
cdr3_aa: ASSLGLAGEGEETQY

v_call: TRBV2
j_call: TRBJ1-2
d_call: TRBD1
cdr3_aa: ASSQGQGAVYGYT

v_call: TRBV5-1
j_call: TRBJ2-5
d_call: -
cdr3_aa: ASSLYSGALETQY

v_call: TRBV29-1
j_call: TRBJ2-3
d_call: -
cdr3_aa: SVDPNTDTQY

v_call: TRBV6-1
j_call: TRBJ1-2
d_call: -
cdr3_aa: ASSEAGGGFIGYT

v_call: TRBV7-2
j_call: TRBJ2-7
d_call: TRBD2
cdr3_aa: ASSLVSGAYEQY

v_call: TRBV2
j_call: TRBJ2-2
d_call: -
cdr3_aa: ASRSGRWTGGAGELF

v_call: TRBV6-1
j_call: TRBJ2-7
d_call: TRBD2
cdr3_aa: ASSGGGGDPSYEQY

v_call: TRBV19
j_call: TRBJ2-2
d_call: TRBD1
cdr3_aa: ASSIAGQGIGELF

v_call: TRBV27
j_call: TRBJ2-7
d_call: TRBD1
cdr3_aa: ASSASGQGFSYEQY

v_call: TRBV6-5
j_call: TRBJ2-1
d_call: -
cdr3_aa: ASSYVGQGAIRF

v_call: TRBV2
j_call: TRBJ2-5
d_call: -
cdr3_aa: ASSEGLDPQETQY

v_call: TRBV6-1
j_call: TRBJ2-3
d_call: -
cdr3_aa: ASSEAHLRTDTQY

v_call: TRBV4-1
j_call: TRBJ1-3
d_call: TRBD1
cdr3_aa: ASSRGTARNTIY

v_call: TRBV2
j_call: TRBJ1-3
d_call: TRBD1
cdr3_aa: ASRSSDRGGYTIY

v_call: TRBV7-2
j_call: TRBJ2-2
d_call: TRBD1
cdr3_aa: ASSSLGTGRELF

v_call: TRBV5-6
j_call: TRBJ2-6
d_call: TRBD2
cdr3_aa: ASSLTGGGGSGANVLT

v_call: TRBV5-1
j_call: TRBJ2-1
d_call: TRBD2
cdr3_aa: ASSLESSGYNEQF

v_call: TRBV6-1
j_call: TRBJ1-6
d_call: TRBD1
cdr3_aa: ASSEQGAGNSPLH

v_call: TRBV28
j_call: TRBJ1-1
d_call: TRBD1
cdr3_aa: ASTRDRGLPEAF

v_call: TRBV4-2
j_call: TRBJ1-4
d_call: -
cdr3_aa: ASSQDIGSNEKLF

v_call: TRBV10-3
j_call: TRBJ1-3
d_call: -
cdr3_aa: AIRLDSAGNTIY

v_call: TRBV9
j_call: TRBJ2-7
d_call: TRBD2
cdr3_aa: ASSPRDYSYEQY

v_call: TRBV28
j_call: TRBJ2-1
d_call: -
cdr3_aa: ASSQGRGNEQF

v_call: TRBV2
j_call: TRBJ1-1
d_call: -
cdr3_aa: ASGRQLDTEAF

v_call: TRBV4-1
j_call: TRBJ2-2
d_call: TRBD2
cdr3_aa: ASSPLSGQRGSKGELF

v_call: TRBV4-3
j_call: TRBJ1-4
d_call: TRBD1
cdr3_aa: ASSLAAGGSGNEKLF

v_call: TRBV7-8
j_call: TRBJ1-3
d_call: -
cdr3_aa: ASSYTGNTIY

v_call: TRBV4-1
j_call: TRBJ1-2
d_call: TRBD1
cdr3_aa: ASSRPTGINYGYT

v_call: TRBV5-1
j_call: TRBJ2-7
d_call: TRBD1
cdr3_aa: ASSLAGTGGVYEQY

v_call: TRBV11-2
j_call: TRBJ2-1
d_call: -
cdr3_aa: ASSLGQGVYNEQF

v_call: TRBV11-3
j_call: TRBJ2-5
d_call: TRBD1
cdr3_aa: ASSPWTGTRQETQY

v_call: TRBV5-1
j_call: TRBJ2-3
d_call: TRBD2
cdr3_aa: ASSLELAGAHTDTQY

v_call: TRBV6-5
j_call: TRBJ1-1
d_call: -
cdr3_aa: ASSGTWGGGEAF

v_call: TRBV5-6
j_call: TRBJ2-3
d_call: TRBD1
cdr3_aa: ASSLRTGGYTDPQY

v_call: TRBV9
j_call: TRBJ1-1
d_call: -
cdr3_aa: ASSVAFQGAEAF